Given below is one T cell receptor (beta chain) in context. Its antigen is unknown. Assay used: immunoSEQ multiplex PCR; TCRdb lists only in-frame clones, some missing. Of around 89,000 clones listed, under 90% are singletons. The source of the sample is a study of a mutant IDH1 vaccine in newly diagnosed glioma. Overall study context: Previous care, which was radiotherapy, temozolomide, or both, most often involved both.

Time point given: baseline, week 1 (first vaccination visit). Treatment given: pre-vaccination baseline after standard-of-care therapy. Study results and caveats: Pseudoprogression appears to have had no connection to changes in top peripheral T cell clonotypes.

Sequenced here: PBMCs, sampled from a glioma patient treated with radiotherapy, temozolomide or both. The receptor's source is a woman aged 50 to 65 with glioma.

The CDR3 loop is CAISESGQGYQPQHF. The CDR3 nucleotides read TGTGCCATCAGTGAGTCGGGTCAGGGATATCAGCCCCAGCATTTT. V usage is TRBV10-3 and J usage is TRBJ1-5, with D possibly matching TRBD1 (5 bases). The germline V and J ends were trimmed by 0 bases and 5 bases, with 11 bases remaining between them. The CDR3 spans 15 residues. Germline values: CDR1 ENHRY, CDR2 SYGVKD.